This T cell receptor beta chain derives from a study of cytomegalovirus exposure and HLA in healthy donors. The study, taken as a whole, reports: Researchers reported from a later analysis that most CMV-associated TCR beta chains appeared HLA-restricted. Reported performance of the classifier showed diagnosis of cytomegalovirus status with high specificity and sensitivity. Later on, an analysis found that several of the most significant clusters appeared to be linked to common viral pathogens, which included parvovirus B19.

This CDR3 region has 15 residues. Germline V gene data show CDR1 as GTSNPN and CDR2 as SVGIG (reference sequence). Trimming at V came to 2 bases and at J to 5 bases, leaving 7 bases not matched to a gene. PCR used 60 Vbeta primers and 13 Jbeta primers. The data were produced by immunoSEQ multiplex PCR, yet TCRdb's version contains in-frame clones alone and is incomplete. This table has roughly 130,000 clones, around four fifths appearing once. A note on this clone: Antigen: not known.

Input material: PBMCs. The sequence derives from a male donor in good health and CMV-seropositive. The rearrangement uses TRBV30 and TRBJ1-1, with TRBD1 matching over 11 bases. The CDR3 DNA sequence: TGTGCCTGGAGTCTCGGGACAGGGGGTGGGACTGAAGCTTTCTTT. This sequence encodes CAWSLGTGGGTEAFF.